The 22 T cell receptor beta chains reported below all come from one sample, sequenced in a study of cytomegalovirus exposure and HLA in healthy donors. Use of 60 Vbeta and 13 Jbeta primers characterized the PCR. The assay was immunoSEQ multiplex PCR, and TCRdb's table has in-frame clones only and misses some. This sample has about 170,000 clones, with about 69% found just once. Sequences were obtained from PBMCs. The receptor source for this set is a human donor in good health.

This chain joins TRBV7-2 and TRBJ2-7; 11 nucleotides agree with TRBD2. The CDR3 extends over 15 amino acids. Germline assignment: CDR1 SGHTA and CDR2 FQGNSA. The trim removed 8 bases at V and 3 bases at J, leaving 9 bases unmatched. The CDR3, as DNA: TGTGCCAGCCGGATGGTAGCGGGGGGGATCTACGAGCAGTACTTC. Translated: CASRMVAGGIYEQYF.

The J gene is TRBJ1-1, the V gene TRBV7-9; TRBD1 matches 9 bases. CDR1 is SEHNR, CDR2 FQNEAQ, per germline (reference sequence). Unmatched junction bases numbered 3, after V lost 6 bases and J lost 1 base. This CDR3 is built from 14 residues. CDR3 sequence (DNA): TGTGCCAGCAGTAGGGGACAGGGGAACACTGAAGCTTTCTTT. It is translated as CASSRGQGNTEAFF.

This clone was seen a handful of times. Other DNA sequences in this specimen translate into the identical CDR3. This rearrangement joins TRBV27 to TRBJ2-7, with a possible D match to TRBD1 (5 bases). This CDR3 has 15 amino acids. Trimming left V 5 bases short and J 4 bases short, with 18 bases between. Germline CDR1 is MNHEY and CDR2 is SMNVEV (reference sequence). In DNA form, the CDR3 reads TGTGCCAGCAGTAGACAGTCTCTCCCTCCTTACGAGCAGTACTTC. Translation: CASSRQSLPPYEQYF.

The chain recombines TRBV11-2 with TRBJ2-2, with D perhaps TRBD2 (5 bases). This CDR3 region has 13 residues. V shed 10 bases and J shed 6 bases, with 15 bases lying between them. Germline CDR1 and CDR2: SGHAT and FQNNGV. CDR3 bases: TGTGCCACCACCTGGAGCGGAGCCGGGGAGCTGTTTTTT. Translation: CATTWSGAGELFF.

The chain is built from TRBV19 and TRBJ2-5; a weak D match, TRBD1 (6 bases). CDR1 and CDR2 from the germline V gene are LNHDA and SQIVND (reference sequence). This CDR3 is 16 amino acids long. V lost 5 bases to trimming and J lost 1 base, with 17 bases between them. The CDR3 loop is CASSVITGNSQETQYF. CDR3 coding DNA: TGTGCCAGTAGTGTTATTACAGGGAACTCCCAAGAGACCCAGTACTTC.

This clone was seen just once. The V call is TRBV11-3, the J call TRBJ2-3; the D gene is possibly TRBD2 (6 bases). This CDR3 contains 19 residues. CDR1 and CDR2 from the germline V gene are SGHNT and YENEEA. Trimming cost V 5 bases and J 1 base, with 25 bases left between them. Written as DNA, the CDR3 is TGTGCCAGCAGCCCCGGGAGCGCGAGGGGAGGAAGGGGCACAGATACGCAGTATTTT. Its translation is CASSPGSARGGRGTDTQYF.

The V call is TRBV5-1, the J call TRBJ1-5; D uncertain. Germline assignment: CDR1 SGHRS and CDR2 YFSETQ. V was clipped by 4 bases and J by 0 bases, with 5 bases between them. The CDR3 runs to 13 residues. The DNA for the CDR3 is TGCGCCAGCAGCCCCTATAGCAATCAGCCCCAGCATTTT. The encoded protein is CASSPYSNQPQHF.

This CDR3 is CASSNYGARQDSTDTQYF. The DNA of the CDR3 is TGTGCCAGCAGCAATTATGGGGCGAGACAGGACTCCACAGATACGCAGTATTTT. The genes are TRBV21-1 and TRBJ2-3; the DNA was not compared with TRBD1, the D call given in the table. TRBV21-1 is a known pseudogene. The CDR3 has 18 amino acids.

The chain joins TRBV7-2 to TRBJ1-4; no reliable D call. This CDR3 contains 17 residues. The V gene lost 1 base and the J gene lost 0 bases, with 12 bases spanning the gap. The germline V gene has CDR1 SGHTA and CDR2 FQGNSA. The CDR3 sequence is CASSLVSSRATNEKLFF. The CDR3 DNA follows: TGTGCCAGCAGCTTAGTATCGTCGCGAGCAACTAATGAAAAACTGTTTTTT.

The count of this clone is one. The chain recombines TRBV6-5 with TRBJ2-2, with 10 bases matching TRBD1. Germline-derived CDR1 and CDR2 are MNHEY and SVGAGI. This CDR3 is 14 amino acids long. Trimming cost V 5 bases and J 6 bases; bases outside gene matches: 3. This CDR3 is CASSQGTGAGELFF. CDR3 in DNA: TGTGCCAGCAGTCAAGGGACAGGGGCCGGGGAGCTGTTTTTT.

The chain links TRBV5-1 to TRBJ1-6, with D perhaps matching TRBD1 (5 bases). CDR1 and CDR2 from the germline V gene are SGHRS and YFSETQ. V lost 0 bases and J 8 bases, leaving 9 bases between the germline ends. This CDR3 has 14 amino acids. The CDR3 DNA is TGCGCCAGCAGCTTGGGCAGGGTCGATTCACCCCTCCACTTT. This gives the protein CASSLGRVDSPLHF.

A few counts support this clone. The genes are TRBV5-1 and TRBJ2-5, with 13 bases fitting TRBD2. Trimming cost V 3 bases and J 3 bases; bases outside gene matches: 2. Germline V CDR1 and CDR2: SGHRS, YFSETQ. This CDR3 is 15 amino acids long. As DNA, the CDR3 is TGCGCCAGCAGCTCCGGGACTAGCGGGGAAGAGACCCAGTACTTC. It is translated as CASSSGTSGEETQYF.

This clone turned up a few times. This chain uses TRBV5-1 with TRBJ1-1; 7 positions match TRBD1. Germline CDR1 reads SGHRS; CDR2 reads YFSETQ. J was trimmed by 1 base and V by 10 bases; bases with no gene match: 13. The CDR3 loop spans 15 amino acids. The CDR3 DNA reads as TGCGCCTCCCAGGGGGGACCAGGACGGAACACTGAAGCTTTCTTT. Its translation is CASQGGPGRNTEAFF.

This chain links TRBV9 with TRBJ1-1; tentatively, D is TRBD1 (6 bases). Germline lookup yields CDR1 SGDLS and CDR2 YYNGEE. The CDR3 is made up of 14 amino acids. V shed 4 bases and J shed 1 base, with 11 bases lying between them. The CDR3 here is CASSSGHTNTEAFF. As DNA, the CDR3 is TGTGCCAGCAGCTCGGGACACACGAACACTGAAGCTTTCTTT. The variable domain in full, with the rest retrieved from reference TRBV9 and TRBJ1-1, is DSGVTQTPKHLITATGQRVTLRCSPRSGDLSVYWYQQSLDQGLQFLIQYYNGEERAKGNILERFSAQQFPDLHSELNLSSLELGDSALYFCASSSGHTNTEAFFGQGTRLTVV.

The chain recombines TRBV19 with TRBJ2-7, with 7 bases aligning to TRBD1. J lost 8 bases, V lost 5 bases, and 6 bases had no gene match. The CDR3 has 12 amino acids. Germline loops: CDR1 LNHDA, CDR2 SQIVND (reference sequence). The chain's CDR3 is CASSSPDRQQYF. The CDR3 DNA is TGTGCCAGTAGTTCTCCGGACAGGCAGCAGTACTTC.

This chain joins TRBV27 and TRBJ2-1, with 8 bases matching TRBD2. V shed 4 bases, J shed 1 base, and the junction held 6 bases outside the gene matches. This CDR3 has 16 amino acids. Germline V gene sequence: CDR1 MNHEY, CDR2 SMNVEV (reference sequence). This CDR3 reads CASSSPGGASYNEQFF. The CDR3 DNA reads TGTGCCAGCAGTTCACCGGGGGGGGCTTCCTACAATGAGCAGTTCTTC.

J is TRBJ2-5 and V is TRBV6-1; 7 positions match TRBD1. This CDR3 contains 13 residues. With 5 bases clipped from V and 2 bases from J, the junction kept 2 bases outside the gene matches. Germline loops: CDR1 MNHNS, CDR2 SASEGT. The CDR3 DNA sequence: TGTGCCAGCAGTATGGGACAGCAAGAGACCCAGTACTTC. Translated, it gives CASSMGQQETQYF.

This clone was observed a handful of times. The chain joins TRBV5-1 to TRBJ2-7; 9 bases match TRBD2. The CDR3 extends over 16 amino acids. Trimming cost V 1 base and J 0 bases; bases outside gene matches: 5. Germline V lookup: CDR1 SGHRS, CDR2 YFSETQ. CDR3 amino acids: CASSLSSGGHSYEQYF. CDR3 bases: TGCGCCAGCAGCTTGTCCAGCGGGGGGCACTCCTACGAGCAGTACTTC.

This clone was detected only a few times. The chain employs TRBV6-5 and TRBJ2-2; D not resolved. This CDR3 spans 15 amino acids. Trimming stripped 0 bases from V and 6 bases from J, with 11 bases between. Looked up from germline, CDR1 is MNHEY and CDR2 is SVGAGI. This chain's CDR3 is CASSYSYEVPGELFF. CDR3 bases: TGTGCCAGCAGTTACTCGTACGAGGTCCCCGGGGAGCTGTTTTTT.

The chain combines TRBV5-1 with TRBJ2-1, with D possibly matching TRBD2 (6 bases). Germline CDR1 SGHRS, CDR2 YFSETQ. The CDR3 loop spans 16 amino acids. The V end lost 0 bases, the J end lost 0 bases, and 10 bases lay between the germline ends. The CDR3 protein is CASSLDEGGSYNEQFF. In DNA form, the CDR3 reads TGCGCCAGCAGCTTGGATGAGGGAGGCTCCTACAATGAGCAGTTCTTC. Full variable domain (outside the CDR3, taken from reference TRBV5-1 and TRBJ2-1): KAGVTQTPRYLIKTRGQQVTLSCSPISGHRSVSWYQQTPGQGLQFLFEYFSETQRNKGNFPGRFSGRQFSNSRSEMNVSTLELGDSALYLCASSLDEGGSYNEQFFGPGTRLTVL.

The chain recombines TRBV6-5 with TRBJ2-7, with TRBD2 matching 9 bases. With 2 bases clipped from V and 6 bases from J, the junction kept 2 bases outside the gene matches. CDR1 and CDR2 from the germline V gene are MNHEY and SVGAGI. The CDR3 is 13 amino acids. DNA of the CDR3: TGTGCCAGCAGTTACCGCGGGGGGGGCGAGCAGTACTTC. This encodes CASSYRGGGEQYF.

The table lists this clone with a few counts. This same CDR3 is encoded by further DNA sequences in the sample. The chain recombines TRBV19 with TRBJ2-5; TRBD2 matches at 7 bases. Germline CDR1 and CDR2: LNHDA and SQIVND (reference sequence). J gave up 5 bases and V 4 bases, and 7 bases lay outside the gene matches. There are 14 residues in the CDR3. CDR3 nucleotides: TGTGCCAGTAGTAAGGGGAGGGGTTCGGAGACCCAGTACTTC. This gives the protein CASSKGRGSETQYF.